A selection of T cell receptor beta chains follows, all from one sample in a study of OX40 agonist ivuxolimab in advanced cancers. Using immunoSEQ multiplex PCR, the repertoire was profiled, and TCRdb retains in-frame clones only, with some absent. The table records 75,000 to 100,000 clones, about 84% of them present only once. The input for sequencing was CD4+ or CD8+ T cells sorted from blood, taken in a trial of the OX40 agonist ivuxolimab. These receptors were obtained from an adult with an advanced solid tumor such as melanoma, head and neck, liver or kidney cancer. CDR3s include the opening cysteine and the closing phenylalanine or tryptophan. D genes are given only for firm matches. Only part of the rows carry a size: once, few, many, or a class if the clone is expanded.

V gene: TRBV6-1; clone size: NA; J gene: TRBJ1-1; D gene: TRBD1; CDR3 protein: CASCRRQGMNTEAFF; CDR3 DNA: TGTGCCAGCTGCCGACGACAGGGGATGAACACTGAAGCTTTCTTT
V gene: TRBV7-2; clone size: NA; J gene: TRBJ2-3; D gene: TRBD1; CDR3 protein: CASSKGQGKDTQYF; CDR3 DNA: TGTGCCAGCAGCAAGGGACAGGGAAAAGATACGCAGTATTTT
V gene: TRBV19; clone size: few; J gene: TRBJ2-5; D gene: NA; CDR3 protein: CASSQLARQETQYF; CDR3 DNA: TGTGCCAGTAGTCAACTAGCAAGGCAAGAGACCCAGTACTTC
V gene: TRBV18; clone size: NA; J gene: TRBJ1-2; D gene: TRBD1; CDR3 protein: CASSLDRGGYGYTF; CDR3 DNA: TGTGCCAGCTCACTCGACAGGGGCGGCTATGGCTACACCTTC
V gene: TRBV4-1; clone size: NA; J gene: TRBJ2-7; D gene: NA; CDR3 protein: CASSLIAPTNEQYF; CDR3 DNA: TGCGCCAGCAGCCTAATAGCGCCCACTAACGAGCAGTACTTC
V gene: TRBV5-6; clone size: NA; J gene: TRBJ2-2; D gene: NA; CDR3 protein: CASLTLTTNTGELFF; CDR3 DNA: TGTGCCAGCCTTACATTGACTACGAACACCGGGGAGCTGTTTTTT
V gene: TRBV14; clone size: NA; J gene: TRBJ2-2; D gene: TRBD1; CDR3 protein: CASSFRTGLQTNTGELFF; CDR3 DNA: TGTGCCAGCAGCTTTCGGACAGGGTTACAGACGAACACCGGGGAGCTGTTTTTT
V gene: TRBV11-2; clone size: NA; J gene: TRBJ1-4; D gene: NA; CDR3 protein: CASSFGPGEKLFF; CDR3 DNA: TGTGCCAGCAGCTTTGGACCAGGGGAAAAACTGTTTTTT
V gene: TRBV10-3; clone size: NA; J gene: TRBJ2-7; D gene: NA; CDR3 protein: CAISDPTVSYEQYF; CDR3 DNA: TGTGCCATCAGTGACCCGACAGTTTCCTACGAGCAGTACTTC
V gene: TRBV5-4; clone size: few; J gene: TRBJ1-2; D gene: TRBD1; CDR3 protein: CASSHRDRDGYGYTF; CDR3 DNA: TGTGCCAGCAGCCACCGGGACAGGGACGGCTATGGCTACACCTTC
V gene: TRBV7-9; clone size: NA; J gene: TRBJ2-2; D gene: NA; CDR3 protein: CASSLGLGFPGELFF; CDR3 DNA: TGTGCCAGCAGCTTAGGACTGGGGTTCCCCGGGGAGCTGTTTTTT
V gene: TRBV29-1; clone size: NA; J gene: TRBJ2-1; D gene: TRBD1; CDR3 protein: CSVEASGTARIGEQFF; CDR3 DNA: TGCAGCGTTGAAGCCTCCGGGACAGCGAGAATAGGTGAGCAGTTCTTC
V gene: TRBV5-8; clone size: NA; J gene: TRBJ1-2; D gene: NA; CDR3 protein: CASRKNGGSNYGYTF; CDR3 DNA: TGTGCCAGCAGGAAAAACGGAGGTTCTAACTATGGCTACACCTTC
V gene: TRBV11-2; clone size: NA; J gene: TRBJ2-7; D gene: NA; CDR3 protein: CASSSLWGAQSYEQYF; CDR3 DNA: TGTGCCAGCAGCTCTCTTTGGGGGGCCCAATCCTACGAGCAGTACTTC
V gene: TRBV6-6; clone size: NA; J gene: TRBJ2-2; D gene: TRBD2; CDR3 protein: CASVREGTGELFF; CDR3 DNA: TGTGCCAGCGTGCGGGAGGGGACCGGGGAGCTGTTTTTT
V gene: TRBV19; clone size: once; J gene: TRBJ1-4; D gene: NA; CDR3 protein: CASIGIPDEKLFF; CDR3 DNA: TGTGCCAGTATTGGTATCCCGGATGAAAAACTGTTTTTT
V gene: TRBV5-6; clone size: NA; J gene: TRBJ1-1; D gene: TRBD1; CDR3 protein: CASSDRGNTEAFF; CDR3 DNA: TGTGCCAGCAGCGACAGGGGTAACACTGAAGCTTTCTTT
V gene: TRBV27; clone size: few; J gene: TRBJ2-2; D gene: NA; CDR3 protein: CASRLGVTANTGELFF; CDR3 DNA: TGTGCCAGCAGACTAGGCGTTACAGCGAACACCGGGGAGCTGTTTTTT
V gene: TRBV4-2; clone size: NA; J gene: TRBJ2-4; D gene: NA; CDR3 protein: CASSRGLEDIQYF; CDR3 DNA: TGTGCCAGCAGCCGTGGCCTCGAGGACATTCAGTACTTC
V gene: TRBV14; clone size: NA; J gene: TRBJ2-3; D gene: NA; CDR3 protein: CASSQTGRTDTQYF; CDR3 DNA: TGTGCCAGCAGCCAGACTGGACGCACAGATACGCAGTATTTT
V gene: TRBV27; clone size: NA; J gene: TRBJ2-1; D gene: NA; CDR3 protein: CASSLGQRYEQFF; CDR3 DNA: TGTGCCAGCAGTTTAGGACAGCGGTATGAGCAGTTCTTC
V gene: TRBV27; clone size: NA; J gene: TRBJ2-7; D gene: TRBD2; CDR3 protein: CASRSGLAGTYEQYF; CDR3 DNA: TGTGCCAGCAGATCAGGACTAGCGGGAACCTACGAGCAGTACTTC
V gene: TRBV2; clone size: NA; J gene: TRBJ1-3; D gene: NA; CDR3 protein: CASRTTTYSGNTIYF; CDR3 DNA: TGTGCCAGCAGAACAACTACCTACTCTGGAAACACCATATATTTT
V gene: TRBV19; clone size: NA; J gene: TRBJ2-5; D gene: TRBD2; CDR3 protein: CASSIVAGVGETQYF; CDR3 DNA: TGTGCCAGTAGTATAGTAGCGGGAGTTGGGGAGACCCAGTACTTC
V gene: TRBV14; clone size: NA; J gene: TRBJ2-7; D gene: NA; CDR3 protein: CASSQAVHEQYF; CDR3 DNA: TGTGCCAGCAGCCAAGCTGTCCACGAGCAGTACTTC
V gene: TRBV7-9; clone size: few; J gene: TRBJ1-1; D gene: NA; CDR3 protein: CASSFQWDTEAFF; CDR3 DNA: TGTGCCAGCAGCTTCCAATGGGATACTGAAGCTTTCTTT
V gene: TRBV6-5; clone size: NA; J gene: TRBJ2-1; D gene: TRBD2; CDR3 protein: CASSPGTSDNEQFF; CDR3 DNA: TGTGCCAGCAGTCCCGGGACTAGCGACAATGAGCAGTTCTTC
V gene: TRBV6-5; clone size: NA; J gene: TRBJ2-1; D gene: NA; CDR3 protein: CASRGAGAHNEQFF; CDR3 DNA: TGTGCCAGCAGGGGGGCGGGGGCCCACAATGAGCAGTTCTTC
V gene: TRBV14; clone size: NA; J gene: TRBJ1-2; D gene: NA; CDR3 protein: CASSYGADLYGYTF; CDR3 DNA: TGTGCCAGCAGCTACGGGGCTGACCTCTATGGCTACACCTTC
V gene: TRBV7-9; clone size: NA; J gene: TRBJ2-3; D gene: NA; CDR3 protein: CASSLVGSGRWGTDTQYF; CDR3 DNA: TGTGCCAGCAGCTTAGTCGGTAGCGGACGGTGGGGCACAGATACGCAGTATTTT
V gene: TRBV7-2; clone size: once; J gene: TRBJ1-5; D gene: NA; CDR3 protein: CASSLGFGGAQPQHF; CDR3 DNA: TGTGCCAGCAGCTTAGGATTTGGGGGGGCCCAGCCCCAGCATTTT
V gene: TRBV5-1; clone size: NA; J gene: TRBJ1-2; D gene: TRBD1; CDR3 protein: CASSSGQGLDYGYTF; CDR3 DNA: TGCGCCAGCAGCTCGGGACAGGGCCTTGACTATGGCTACACCTTC
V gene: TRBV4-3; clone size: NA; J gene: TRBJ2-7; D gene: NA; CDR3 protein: CASSRQNSAYEQYF; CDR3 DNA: TGCGCCAGCAGCCGCCAAAACAGCGCCTACGAGCAGTACTTC
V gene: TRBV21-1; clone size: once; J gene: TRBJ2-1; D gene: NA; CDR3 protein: CASSKGGDKSLREQFF; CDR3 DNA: TGTGCCAGCAGCAAGGGAGGGGATAAATCCCTCAGAGAGCAGTTCTTC
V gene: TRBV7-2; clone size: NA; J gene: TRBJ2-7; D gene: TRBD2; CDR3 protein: CASSQTGTSGGYEQYF; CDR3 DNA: TGTGCCAGCTCCCAAACCGGGACTAGCGGGGGTTACGAGCAGTACTTC
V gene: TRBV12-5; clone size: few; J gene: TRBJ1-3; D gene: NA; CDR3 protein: CATRRDSGNTIYF; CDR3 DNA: TGTGCTACCAGGAGGGACTCTGGAAACACCATATATTTT
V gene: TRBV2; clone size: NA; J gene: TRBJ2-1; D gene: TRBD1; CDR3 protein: CASSKTGTESYNEQFF; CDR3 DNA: TGTGCCAGCAGTAAAACCGGGACAGAGTCCTACAATGAGCAGTTCTTC
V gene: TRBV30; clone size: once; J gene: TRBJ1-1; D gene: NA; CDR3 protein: CAWNGPSTEAFF; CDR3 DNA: TGTGCCTGGAACGGGCCCAGCACTGAAGCTTTCTTT
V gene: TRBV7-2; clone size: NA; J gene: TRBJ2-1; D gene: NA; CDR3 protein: CASSPHDEQFF; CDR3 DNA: TGTGCCAGCAGCCCTCATGATGAGCAGTTCTTC
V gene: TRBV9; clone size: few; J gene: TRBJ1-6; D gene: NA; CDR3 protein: CASSVADYSPLHF; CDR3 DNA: TGTGCCAGCAGCGTGGCTGATTATTCACCCCTCCACTTT
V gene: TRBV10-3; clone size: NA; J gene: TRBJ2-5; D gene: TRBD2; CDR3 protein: CAISDAGREGGETQYF; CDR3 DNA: TGTGCCATCAGTGATGCGGGGCGGGAGGGCGGTGAGACCCAGTACTTC
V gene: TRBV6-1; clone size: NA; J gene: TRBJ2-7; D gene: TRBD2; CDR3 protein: CASSEWASGSYEQYF; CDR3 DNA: TGTGCCAGCAGTGAATGGGCTAGCGGGAGCTACGAGCAGTACTTC
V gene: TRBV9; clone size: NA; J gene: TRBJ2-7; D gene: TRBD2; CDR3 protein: CASSSGVAGGLEQYF; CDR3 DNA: TGTGCCAGCAGCTCTGGAGTAGCGGGGGGCCTCGAGCAGTACTTC
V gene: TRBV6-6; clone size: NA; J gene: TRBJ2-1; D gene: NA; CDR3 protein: CASSYLTDYNEQFF; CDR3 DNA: TGTGCCAGCAGTTACTTGACAGACTACAATGAGCAGTTCTTC
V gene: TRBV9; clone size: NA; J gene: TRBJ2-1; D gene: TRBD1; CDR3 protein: CASSFKTGGNEQFF; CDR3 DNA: TGTGCCAGCAGCTTCAAGACAGGGGGCAATGAGCAGTTCTTC
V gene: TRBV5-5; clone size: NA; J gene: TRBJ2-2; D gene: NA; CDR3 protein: CASTSTGTANTGELFF; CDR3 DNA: TGTGCCAGCACCTCTACCGGGACCGCGAACACCGGGGAGCTGTTTTTT
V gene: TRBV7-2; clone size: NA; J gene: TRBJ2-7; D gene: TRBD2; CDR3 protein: CASRSGASYEQYF; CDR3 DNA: TGTGCCAGCCGTAGCGGGGCGTCCTACGAGCAGTACTTC
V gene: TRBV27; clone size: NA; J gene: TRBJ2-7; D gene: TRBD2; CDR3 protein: CASSASGYEQYF; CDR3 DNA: TGTGCCAGCAGTGCTAGCGGGTACGAGCAGTACTTC
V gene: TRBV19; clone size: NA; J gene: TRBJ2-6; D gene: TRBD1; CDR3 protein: CASSIRQGAGANVLTF; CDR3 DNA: TGTGCCAGTAGTATTCGACAGGGTGCTGGGGCCAACGTCCTGACTTTC
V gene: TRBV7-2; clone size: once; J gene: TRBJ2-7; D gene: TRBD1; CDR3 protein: CASSPQTGGHEQYF; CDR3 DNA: TGTGCCAGCAGCCCTCAGACAGGGGGTCACGAGCAGTACTTC